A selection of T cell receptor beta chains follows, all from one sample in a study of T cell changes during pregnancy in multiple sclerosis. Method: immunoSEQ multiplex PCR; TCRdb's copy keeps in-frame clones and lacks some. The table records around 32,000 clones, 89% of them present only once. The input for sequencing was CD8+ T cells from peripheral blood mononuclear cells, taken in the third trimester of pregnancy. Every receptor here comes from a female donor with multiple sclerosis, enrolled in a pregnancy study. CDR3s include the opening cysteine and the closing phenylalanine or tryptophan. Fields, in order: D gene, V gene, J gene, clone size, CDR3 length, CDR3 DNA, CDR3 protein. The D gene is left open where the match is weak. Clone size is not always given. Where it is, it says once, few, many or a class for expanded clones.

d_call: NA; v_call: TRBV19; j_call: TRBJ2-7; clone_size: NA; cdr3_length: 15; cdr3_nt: TGTGCCAGTAGTATTAAGGCCGCGGGACCCTACGAGCAGTACTTC; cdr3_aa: CASSIKAAGPYEQYF
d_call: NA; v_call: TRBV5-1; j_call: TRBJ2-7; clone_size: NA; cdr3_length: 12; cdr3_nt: TGCGCCAGCAGCTTCAGGGGAGACGAGCAGTACTTC; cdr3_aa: CASSFRGDEQYF
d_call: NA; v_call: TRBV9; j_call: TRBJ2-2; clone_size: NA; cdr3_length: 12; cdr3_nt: TGTGCCAGCAGCCTTTCTACCGGGGAGCTGTTTTTT; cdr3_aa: CASSLSTGELFF
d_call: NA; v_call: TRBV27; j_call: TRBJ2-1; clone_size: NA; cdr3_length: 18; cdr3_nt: TGTGCCAGCAGTATCTCACTTCAGGGGCCGGCTTACTACAATGAGCAGTTCTTC; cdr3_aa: CASSISLQGPAYYNEQFF
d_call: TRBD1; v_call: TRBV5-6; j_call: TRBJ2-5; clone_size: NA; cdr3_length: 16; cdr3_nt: TGTGCCAGCAGCTTGAAGGCCCGGGACAGGGGTTTGACCCAGTACTTC; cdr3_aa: CASSLKARDRGLTQYF
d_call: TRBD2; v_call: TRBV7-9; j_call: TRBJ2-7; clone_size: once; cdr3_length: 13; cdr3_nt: TGTGCCAGCAGCGTATCGGGGGGGCACGAGCAGTACTTC; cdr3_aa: CASSVSGGHEQYF
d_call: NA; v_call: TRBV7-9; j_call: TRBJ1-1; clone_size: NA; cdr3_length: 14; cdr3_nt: TGTGCCAGCAGCTTAGGAACGACAGCCCCTGAAGCTTTCTTT; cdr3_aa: CASSLGTTAPEAFF
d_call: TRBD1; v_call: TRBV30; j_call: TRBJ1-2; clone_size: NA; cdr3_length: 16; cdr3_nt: TGTGGCTCTCATCTTGCAGGACAGGGTCGGCGGTATGGCTACACCTTC; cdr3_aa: CGSHLAGQGRRYGYTF
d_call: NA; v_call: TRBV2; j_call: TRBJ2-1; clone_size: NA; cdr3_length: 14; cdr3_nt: TGTGCCAGCAGCGCCCTGTCGGAGAACAATGAGCAGTTCTTC; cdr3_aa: CASSALSENNEQFF
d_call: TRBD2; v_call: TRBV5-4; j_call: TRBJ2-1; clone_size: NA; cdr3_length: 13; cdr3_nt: TGTGCCAGTTCACTAGCGGGAGGGAATGAGCAGTTCTTC; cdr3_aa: CASSLAGGNEQFF
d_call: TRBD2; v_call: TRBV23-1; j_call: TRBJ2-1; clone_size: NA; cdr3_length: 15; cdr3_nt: TGCGCCAGCAGTCACAGCGGGAGGTACTACAATGAGCAGTTCTTC; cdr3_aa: CASSHSGRYYNEQFF
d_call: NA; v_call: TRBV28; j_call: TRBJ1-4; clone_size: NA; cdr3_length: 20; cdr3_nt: TGTGCCAGCAGTTTTTTGATCAGGGAACTGGGGGGGGCCGCTAATGAAAAACTGTTTTTT; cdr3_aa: CASSFLIRELGGAANEKLFF
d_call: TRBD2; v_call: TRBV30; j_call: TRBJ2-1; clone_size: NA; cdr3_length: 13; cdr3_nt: TGTGCCTGGAGTAGGGCTAGCGGCAATGAGCAGTTCTTC; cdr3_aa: CAWSRASGNEQFF
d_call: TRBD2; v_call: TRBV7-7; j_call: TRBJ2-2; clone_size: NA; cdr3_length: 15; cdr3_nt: TGTGCCAGCAGCTTAAACGGCGGGGGATCCGGGGAGCTGTTTTTT; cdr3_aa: CASSLNGGGSGELFF
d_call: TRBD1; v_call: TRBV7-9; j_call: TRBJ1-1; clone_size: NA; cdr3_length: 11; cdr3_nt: TGTGCCAGCAGCAAGACAGGGGGGGCTTTCTTT; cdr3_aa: CASSKTGGAFF
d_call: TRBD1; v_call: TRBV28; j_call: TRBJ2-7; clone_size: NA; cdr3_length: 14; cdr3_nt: TGTGCCAGCGTGGACAGGGGGCCCGATTACGAGCAGTACTTC; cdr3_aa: CASVDRGPDYEQYF
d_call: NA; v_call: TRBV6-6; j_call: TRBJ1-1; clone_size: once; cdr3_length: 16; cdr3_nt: TGTGCCAGCAAATCACAGGGATGGGGTGTTGACACTGAAGCTTTCTTT; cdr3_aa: CASKSQGWGVDTEAFF
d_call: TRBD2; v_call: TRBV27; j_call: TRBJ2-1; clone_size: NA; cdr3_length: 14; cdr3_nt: TGTGCCAGCAGTGCCGGGACTAGCTACAATGAGCAGTTCTTC; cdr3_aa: CASSAGTSYNEQFF
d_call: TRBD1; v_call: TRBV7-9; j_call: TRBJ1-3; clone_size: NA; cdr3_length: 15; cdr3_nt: TGTGCCAGCAGCTCCGACAGGGGCTCTGGAAACACCATATATTTT; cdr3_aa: CASSSDRGSGNTIYF
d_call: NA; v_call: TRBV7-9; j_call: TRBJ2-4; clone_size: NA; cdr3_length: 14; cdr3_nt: TGTGCCAGCAGGACCGGGGAGGCCAAAAACATTCAGTACTTC; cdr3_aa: CASRTGEAKNIQYF
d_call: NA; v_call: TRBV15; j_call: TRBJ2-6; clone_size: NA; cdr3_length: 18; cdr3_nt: TGTGCCACCAGCCGAGTACAGGTAGTAGGGTCTGGGGCCAACGTCCTGACTTTC; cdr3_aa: CATSRVQVVGSGANVLTF
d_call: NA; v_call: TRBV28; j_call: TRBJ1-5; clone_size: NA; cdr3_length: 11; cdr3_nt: TGTGCCAGCAGCCCGGGGGGGCCCCAGCATTTT; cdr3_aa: CASSPGGPQHF
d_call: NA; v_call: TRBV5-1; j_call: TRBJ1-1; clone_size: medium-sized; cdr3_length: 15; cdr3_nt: TGCGCCAGCAGCTTGGAAGAGGGTTGGAGCACTGAAGCTTTCTTT; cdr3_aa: CASSLEEGWSTEAFF
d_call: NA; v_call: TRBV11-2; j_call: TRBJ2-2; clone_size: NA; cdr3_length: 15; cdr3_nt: TGTGCCAGCAGCTTGGGGGGGGGCCTCGGCGGGGAGCTGTTTTTT; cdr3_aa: CASSLGGGLGGELFF
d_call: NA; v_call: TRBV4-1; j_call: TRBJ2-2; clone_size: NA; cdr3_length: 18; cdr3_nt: TGCGCCAGCAGCCAAGAGGGCAGGGGTCAACGAGGGGCCGGGGAGCTGTTTTTT; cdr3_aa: CASSQEGRGQRGAGELFF
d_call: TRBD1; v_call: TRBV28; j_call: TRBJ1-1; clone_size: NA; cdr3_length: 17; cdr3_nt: TGTGCCAGCAGTTTAGGAACTCTGACAGGGGGCAAAAGACGCGCTTTCTTT; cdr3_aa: CASSLGTLTGGKRRAFF
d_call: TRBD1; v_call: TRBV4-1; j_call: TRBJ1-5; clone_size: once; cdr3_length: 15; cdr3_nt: TGCGCCAGCAGCCAATGGGACAGGGGGAATCAGCCCCAGCATTTT; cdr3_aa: CASSQWDRGNQPQHF
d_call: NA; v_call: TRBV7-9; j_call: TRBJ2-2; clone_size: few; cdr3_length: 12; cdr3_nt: TGTGCCAGCAGCTTTTCTGCCGGGGAGCTGTTTTTT; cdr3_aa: CASSFSAGELFF
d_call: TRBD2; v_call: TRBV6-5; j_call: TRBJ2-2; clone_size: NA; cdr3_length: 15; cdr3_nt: TGTGCCAGCAGGTTTCACACTAGCGGGTCCGGGGAGCTGTTTTTT; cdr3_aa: CASRFHTSGSGELFF
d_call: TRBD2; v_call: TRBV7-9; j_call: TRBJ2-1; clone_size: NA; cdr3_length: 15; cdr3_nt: TGTGCCAGCAGCCTTACTAGCGGCCGCTACAATGAGCAGTTCTTC; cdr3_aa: CASSLTSGRYNEQFF
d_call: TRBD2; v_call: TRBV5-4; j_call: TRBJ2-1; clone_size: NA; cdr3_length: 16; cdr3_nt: TGTGCCAGCAGCTTGGAAGGTAGCGGGAGAGGATATGAGCAGTTCTTC; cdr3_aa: CASSLEGSGRGYEQFF
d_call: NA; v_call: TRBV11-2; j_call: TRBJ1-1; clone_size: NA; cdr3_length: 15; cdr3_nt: TGTGCCAGCAGCTCACTACAGGGACGGGACACTGAAGCTTTCTTT; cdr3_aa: CASSSLQGRDTEAFF
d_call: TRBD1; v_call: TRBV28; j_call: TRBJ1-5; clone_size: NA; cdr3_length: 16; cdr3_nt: TGTGCCAGCAGTTCGAACCGGGACAGGAGCAATCAGCCCCAGCATTTT; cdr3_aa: CASSSNRDRSNQPQHF
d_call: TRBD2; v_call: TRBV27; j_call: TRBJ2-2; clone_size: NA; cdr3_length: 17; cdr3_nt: TGTGCCAGCAGCCCCTGGGGACTAGCGGGAAACACCGGGGAGCTGTTTTTT; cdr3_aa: CASSPWGLAGNTGELFF
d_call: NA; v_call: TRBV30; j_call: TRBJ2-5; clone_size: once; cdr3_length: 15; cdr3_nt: TGTGCCTGGAGTAGGACTGGCAGGGGCGGGGAGACCCAGTACTTC; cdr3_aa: CAWSRTGRGGETQYF
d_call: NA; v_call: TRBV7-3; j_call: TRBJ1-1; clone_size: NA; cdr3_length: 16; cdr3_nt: TGTGCCAGCAGCTTAATCGCCAGGGGCGAATCCACTGAAGCTTTCTTT; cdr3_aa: CASSLIARGESTEAFF
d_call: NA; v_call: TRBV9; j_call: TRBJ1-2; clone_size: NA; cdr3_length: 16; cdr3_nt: TGTGCCAGCAGCGTAGAGGACAGCCCTAGAAACTATGGCTACACCTTC; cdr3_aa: CASSVEDSPRNYGYTF
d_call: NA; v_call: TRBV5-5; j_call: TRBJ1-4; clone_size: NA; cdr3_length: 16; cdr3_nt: TGTGCCAGCAGCCTGGTCCGGACAGTAATTAATGAAAAACTGTTTTTT; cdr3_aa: CASSLVRTVINEKLFF
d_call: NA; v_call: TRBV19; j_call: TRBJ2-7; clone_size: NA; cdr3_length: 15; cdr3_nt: TGTGCCAGTAAGATCCCGGGAGCACCCTATGACGAGCAGTACTTC; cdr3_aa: CASKIPGAPYDEQYF
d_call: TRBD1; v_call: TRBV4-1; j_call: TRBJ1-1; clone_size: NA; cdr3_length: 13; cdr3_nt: TGCGCCAGCAGCCTGGACAGGGCGACTGAAGCTTTCTTT; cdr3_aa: CASSLDRATEAFF
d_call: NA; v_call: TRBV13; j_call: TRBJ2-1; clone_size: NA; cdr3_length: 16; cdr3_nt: TGTGCCAGCAGCTTAGTTCCACCGGGGTCCTACAATGAGCAGTTCTTC; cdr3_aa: CASSLVPPGSYNEQFF
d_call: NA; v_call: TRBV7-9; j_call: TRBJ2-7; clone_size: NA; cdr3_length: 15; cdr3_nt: TGTGCCAGCAGCTCGTCCACAGGGTTGGTCTACGAGCAGTACTTC; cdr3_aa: CASSSSTGLVYEQYF
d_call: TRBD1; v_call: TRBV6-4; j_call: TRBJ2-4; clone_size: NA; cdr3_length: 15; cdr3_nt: TGTGCCAGCCCCGACGGGGACAGGGTCGAAAACATTCAGTACTTC; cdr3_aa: CASPDGDRVENIQYF
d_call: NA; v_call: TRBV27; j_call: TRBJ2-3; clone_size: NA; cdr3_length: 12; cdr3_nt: TGTGCCAGCAGCCCAGACACAGATACGCAGTATTTT; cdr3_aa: CASSPDTDTQYF
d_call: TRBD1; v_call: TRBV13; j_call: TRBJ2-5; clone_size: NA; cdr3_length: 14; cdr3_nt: TGTGCCAGCAGCCTGCGACAGGGACAAGAGACCCAGTACTTC; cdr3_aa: CASSLRQGQETQYF
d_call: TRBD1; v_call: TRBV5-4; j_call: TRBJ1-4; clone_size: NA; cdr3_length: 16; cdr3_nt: TGTGCCAGCAGCTTGGCCGGACAGGGGAGAAATGAAAAACTGTTTTTT; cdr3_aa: CASSLAGQGRNEKLFF
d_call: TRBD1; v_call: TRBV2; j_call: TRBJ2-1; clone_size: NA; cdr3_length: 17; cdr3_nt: TGTGCCAGCAGGACCCTGGACAGGGACATGAGTCAGGATGAGCAGTTCTTC; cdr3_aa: CASRTLDRDMSQDEQFF